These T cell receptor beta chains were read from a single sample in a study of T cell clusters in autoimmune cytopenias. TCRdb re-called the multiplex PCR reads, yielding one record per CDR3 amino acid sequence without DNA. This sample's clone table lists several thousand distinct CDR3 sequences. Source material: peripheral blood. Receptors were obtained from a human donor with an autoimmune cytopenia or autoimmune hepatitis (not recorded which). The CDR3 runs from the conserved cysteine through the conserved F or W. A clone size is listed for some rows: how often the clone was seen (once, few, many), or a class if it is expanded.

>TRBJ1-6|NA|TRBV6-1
CASQQGGPSYNSPLHF
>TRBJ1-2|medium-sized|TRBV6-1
CASSVSGYGYTF
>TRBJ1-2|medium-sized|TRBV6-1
CASSEWTGSNYGYTF
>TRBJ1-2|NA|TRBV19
CASSPSGLGVPNYGYTF
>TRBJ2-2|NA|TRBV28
CASRDPGTGGTGELFF
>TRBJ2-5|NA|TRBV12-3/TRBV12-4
CASRMPGGARETQYF
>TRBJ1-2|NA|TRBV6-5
CASSYSRQGNYGYTF
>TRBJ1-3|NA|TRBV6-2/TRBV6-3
CASRHGNAGNTIYF
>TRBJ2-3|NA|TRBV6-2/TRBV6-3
CASSYSGPPSTDTQYF
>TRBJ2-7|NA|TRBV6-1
CASSRASGGRAYEQYF
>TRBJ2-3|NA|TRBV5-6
CATAQGGSGADTQYF
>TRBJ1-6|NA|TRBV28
CASSLFWDSRSPLHF
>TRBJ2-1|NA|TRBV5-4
CASSPLAGAYNEQFF
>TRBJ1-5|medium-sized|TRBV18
CASSPTGVNQPQHF
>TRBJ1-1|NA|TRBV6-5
CASSYSAVNTEAFF
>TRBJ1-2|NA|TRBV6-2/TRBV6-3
CASSYSRGGGYTF
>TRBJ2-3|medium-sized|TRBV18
CASSRVTDTQYF
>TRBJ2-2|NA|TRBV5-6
CASSQERVTGELFF
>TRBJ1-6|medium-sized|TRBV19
CASTVTGGRSPLHF
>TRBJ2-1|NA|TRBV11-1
CASRNNRGQGNEQFF
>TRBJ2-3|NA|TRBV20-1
CSAWGAQVKDTQYF
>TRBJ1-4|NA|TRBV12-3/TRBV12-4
CASSSGTGANEKLFF
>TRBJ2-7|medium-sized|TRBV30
CAWSVQGVNEQYF
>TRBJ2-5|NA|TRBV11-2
CASSFMRETQYF
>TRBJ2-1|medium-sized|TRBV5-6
CASRRDKQQFF
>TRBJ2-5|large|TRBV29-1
CSVEEWPGAETQYF
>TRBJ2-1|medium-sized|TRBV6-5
CASSASSVSSYNEQFF
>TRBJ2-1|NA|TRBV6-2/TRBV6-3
CASSWSPGHQMYEQFF
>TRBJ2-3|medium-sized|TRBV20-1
CSARVGRGVADTQYF
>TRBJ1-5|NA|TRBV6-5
CASRPTGVSNQPQHF
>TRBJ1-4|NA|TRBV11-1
CASKRAENEKLFF
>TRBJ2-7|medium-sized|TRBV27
CASSITGTGSYEQYF
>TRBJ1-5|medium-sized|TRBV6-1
CASKMDRGNQPQHF
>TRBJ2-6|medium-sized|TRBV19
CASDLRGAASGANVLTF
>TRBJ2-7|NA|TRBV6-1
CASTSARDNPYEQYF
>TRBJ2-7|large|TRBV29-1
CSVLGSTWEQYF
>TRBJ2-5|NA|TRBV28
CASSLEGAHQETQYF
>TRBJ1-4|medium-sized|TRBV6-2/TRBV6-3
CASSYSRQIVATNEKLFF
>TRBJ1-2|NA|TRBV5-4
CASSEAEGMGYGYTF
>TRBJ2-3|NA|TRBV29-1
CSATGLGPGTDTQYF
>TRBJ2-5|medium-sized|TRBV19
CASSGTGTPLDETQYF
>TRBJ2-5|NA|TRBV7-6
CASSREGLAGGNQETQYF
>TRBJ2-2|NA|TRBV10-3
CAIKVGTGGYTGELFF
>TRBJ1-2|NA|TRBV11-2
CASSPDRAFGGYTF
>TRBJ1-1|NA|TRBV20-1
CSARDLRSGVGSEAFF
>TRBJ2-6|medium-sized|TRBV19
CASSMGTAGANVLTF
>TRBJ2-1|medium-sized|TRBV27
CASSLRTSASYNEQFF
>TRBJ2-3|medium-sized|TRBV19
CASRLALSTDTQYF
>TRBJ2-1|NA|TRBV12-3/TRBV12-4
CASGGGQGYNEQFF
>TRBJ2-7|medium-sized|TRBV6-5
CASFGGGDEQYF
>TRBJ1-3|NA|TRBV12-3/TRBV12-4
CASHGLLYSGNTIYF
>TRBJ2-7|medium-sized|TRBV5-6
CASSLEVGRGSYEQYF